These 4 T cell receptor beta chains were sequenced from one sample in a study of T-cell memory formation after mild COVID-19. TCRdb reprocessed the 5' RACE reads with MiXCR, giving one entry per CDR3 protein. In the table there are just over 200,000 distinct CDR3 sequences, roughly 10% of which are singletons. Sequencing was performed on PBMCs or a T cell subset sorted from them (not recorded which). The receptors derive from a man in his late teens or twenties who had mild COVID-19 (a few samples of this study predate the infection). Cell type and time point are not known.

This clonotype was found a few times. The J gene is TRBJ2-1, the V gene TRBV24-1; 10 bases map to TRBD1. With V trimmed by 3 bases and J by 5 bases, 3 bases remained unmatched. Germline CDR1 reads KGHDR; CDR2 reads SFDVKD. This CDR3 region has 15 residues. The CDR3 region is CATSDAGTGDNEQFF. CDR3 nucleotides: TGTGCCACCAGTGATGCCGGGACAGGGGACAATGAGCAGTTCTTC.

This clonotype showed up just a few times. The chain has TRBV7-2 and TRBJ1-5, with TRBD1 matching 7 bases. V lost 5 bases, J lost 3 bases, and 10 bases stayed unmatched. Germline V gene lookup returns CDR1 SGHTA and CDR2 FQGNSA. The CDR3 has 16 amino acids. CDR3 sequence: CASSPETGRVNQPQHF. CDR3 coding DNA: TGTGCCAGCAGCCCGGAGACAGGGAGGGTCAATCAGCCCCAGCATTTT.

The chain carries TRBV20-1 and TRBJ2-5, with 8 nucleotides matching TRBD2. This CDR3 contains 16 residues. CDR1 is DFQATT and CDR2 is SNEGSKA in the germline V gene (reference sequence). The V gene end was trimmed by 4 bases and the J gene end by 2 bases; junction bases not matched to a gene: 12. CDR3 residues: CSATGAGGLRQETQYF. The CDR3 DNA sequence: TGCAGTGCTACCGGGGCGGGGGGCCTACGTCAAGAGACCCAGTACTTC.

A few counts support this clonotype. The gene calls are TRBV11-2 and TRBJ2-1; 13 bases map to TRBD2. Looked up from germline, CDR1 is SGHAT and CDR2 is FQNNGV. CDR3 length: 14 residues. Trimming removed 5 bases from V and 7 bases from J; junction bases left unmatched: 2. This CDR3 reads CASSRTSGGNEQFF. The CDR3 DNA reads as TGTGCCAGCAGCCGGACTAGCGGGGGAAATGAGCAGTTCTTC.